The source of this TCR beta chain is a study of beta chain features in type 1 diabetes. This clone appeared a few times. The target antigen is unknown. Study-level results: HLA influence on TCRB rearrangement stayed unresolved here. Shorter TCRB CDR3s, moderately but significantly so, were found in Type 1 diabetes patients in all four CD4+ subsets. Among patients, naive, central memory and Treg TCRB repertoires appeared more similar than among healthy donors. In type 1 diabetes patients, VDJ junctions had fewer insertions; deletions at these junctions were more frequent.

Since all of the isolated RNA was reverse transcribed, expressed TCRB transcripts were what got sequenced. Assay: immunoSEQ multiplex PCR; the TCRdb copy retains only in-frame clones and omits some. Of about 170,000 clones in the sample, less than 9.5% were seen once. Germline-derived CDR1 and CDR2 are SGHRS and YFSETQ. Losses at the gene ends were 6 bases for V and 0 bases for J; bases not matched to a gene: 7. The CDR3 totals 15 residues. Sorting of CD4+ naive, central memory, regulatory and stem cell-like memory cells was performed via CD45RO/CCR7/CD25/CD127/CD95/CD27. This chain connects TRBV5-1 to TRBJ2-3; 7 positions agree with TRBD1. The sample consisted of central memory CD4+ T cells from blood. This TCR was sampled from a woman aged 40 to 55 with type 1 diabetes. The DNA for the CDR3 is TGCGCCAGCATCCTACAGGACAGGAGCACAGATACGCAGTATTTT. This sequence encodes CASILQDRSTDTQYF. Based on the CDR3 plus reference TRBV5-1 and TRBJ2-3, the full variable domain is KAGVTQTPRYLIKTRGQQVTLSCSPISGHRSVSWYQQTPGQGLQFLFEYFSETQRNKGNFPGRFSGRQFSNSRSEMNVSTLELGDSALYLCASILQDRSTDTQYFGPGTRLTVL.